These T cell receptor beta chains were read from a single sample in a study of shared clonotypes between healthy human individuals. Sequencing used immunoSEQ multiplex PCR; TCRdb keeps in-frame clones, though not all of them. The sample yields about 2.3 million clones, about 92% seen once. The specimen was naive CD4+ T cells from PBMCs. The origin of the receptors is a man in his late teens or twenties in good health. Some clones in this sample may be carry-over from other donors' samples. Both conserved end residues are part of each CDR3. The order of the fields is clone size, J gene, D gene, V gene, CDR3 protein, CDR3 DNA. A D gene is named only where the DNA matches it firmly. The size of a clone is reported for some rows only, either as once, few or many, or as a class for expanded clones.

. TRBJ2-2 . TRBV7-9 CASSYDLAGELFF TGTGCCAGCAGCTACGACTTGGCCGGGGAGCTGTTTTTT
. TRBJ2-7 . TRBV5-1 CASSLSTGSGYEQYF TGCGCCAGCAGCTTGAGTACAGGGTCTGGCTACGAGCAGTACTTC
. TRBJ1-3 . TRBV11-2 CASSLRRVGSGNTIYF TGTGCCAGCAGCTTAAGGCGGGTAGGCTCTGGAAACACCATATATTTT
. TRBJ1-5 TRBD1 TRBV28 CASREDRGYSNQPQHF TGTGCCAGCAGAGAGGACAGGGGTTATAGCAATCAGCCCCAGCATTTT
. TRBJ2-1 . TRBV7-2 CASSSYGTVLLESYNEQFF TGTGCCAGCAGCTCTTACGGGACTGTCCTTTTAGAGTCCTACAATGAGCAGTTCTTC
. TRBJ2-7 . TRBV11-1 CASSYMKGGQYF TGTGCCAGCAGCTACATGAAGGGCGGGCAGTACTTC
. TRBJ2-7 . TRBV7-2 CASSPPPRFSPGNPHEQYF TGTGCCAGCAGCCCGCCCCCTCGGTTTTCCCCAGGAAACCCCCACGAGCAGTACTTC
. TRBJ2-7 . TRBV28 CASTYSGGSYEQYF TGTGCCAGCACCTACAGCGGCGGCTCCTACGAGCAGTACTTC
. TRBJ2-7 TRBD2 TRBV30 CAWSVTGGPYEQYF TGTGCCTGGAGTGTGACGGGAGGGCCCTACGAGCAGTACTTC
. TRBJ2-1 . TRBV30 CAWKWRGSSSYNEQFF TGTGCCTGGAAGTGGCGGGGTTCTAGCTCCTACAATGAGCAGTTCTTC
. TRBJ2-1 . TRBV20-1 CSAPSYNEQFF TGCAGTGCCCCCTCCTACAATGAGCAGTTCTTC
once TRBJ2-7 TRBD2 TRBV5-4 CASSPDRSGFSYEQYF TGTGCCAGCAGCCCTGACCGTAGCGGGTTCTCCTACGAGCAGTACTTC
. TRBJ2-2 TRBD2 TRBV5-4 CASSPRTSGSTGELFF TGTGCCAGCAGCCCCAGGACTAGCGGAAGCACCGGGGAGCTGTTTTTT
. TRBJ2-7 . TRBV5-5 CASSLGAPLYEQYF TGTGCCAGCAGCTTGGGAGCACCTCTCTACGAGCAGTACTTC
. TRBJ2-3 TRBD2 TRBV7-9 CASSLGTSGSVDTQYF TGTGCCAGCAGCTTAGGGACTAGCGGGAGTGTGGATACGCAGTATTTT
once TRBJ2-1 TRBD2 TRBV5-1 CASSWGLADIYNEQFF TGCGCCAGCAGCTGGGGACTAGCGGATATCTACAATGAGCAGTTCTTC
. TRBJ2-7 TRBD2 TRBV30 CAWRGLAGPYEQYF TGTGCCTGGAGGGGACTAGCGGGGCCCTACGAGCAGTACTTC
. TRBJ2-7 TRBD2 TRBV11-2 CASSFDGGFYEQYF TGTGCCAGCAGCTTTGACGGGGGGTTTTACGAGCAGTACTTC
. TRBJ2-2 . TRBV2 CASSELSGFLREEGELFF TGTGCCAGCAGTGAATTGAGCGGCTTCCTTCGAGAGGAGGGGGAGCTGTTTTTT
. TRBJ2-3 TRBD2 TRBV4-1 CASSQDPQRDTDTQYF TGCGCCAGCAGCCAAGATCCCCAGCGGGACACAGATACGCAGTATTTT
. TRBJ2-1 TRBD2 TRBV6-6 CASSQRESYNEQFF TGTGCCAGCAGCCAGCGGGAGTCTTACAATGAGCAGTTCTTC
. TRBJ2-1 TRBD2 TRBV5-1 CASSEGLAGGNEQFF TGCGCCAGCAGCGAGGGACTAGCGGGAGGCAATGAGCAGTTCTTC
. TRBJ2-5 . TRBV7-7 CASSMTGTTQETQYF TGTGCCAGCAGCATGACCGGGACAACGCAAGAGACCCAGTACTTC
. TRBJ1-2 TRBD1 TRBV25-1 CASSVPGQGNYGYTF TGTGCCAGCAGTGTCCCGGGACAGGGTAACTATGGCTACACCTTC
. TRBJ2-3 TRBD2 TRBV2 CASSGGKGSGRDTQYF TGTGCCAGCAGTGGTGGAAAGGGTAGCGGGAGAGATACGCAGTATTTT
. TRBJ1-5 . TRBV2 CASWLEGNQPQHF TGTGCCAGCTGGCTAGAGGGCAATCAGCCCCAGCATTTT
. TRBJ2-5 TRBD1 TRBV7-9 CASSLWDRQETQYF TGTGCCAGCAGCTTATGGGACAGGCAAGAGACCCAGTACTTC
. TRBJ1-4 . TRBV28 CASSYPGAGANEKLFF TGTGCCAGCAGCTACCCCGGGGCGGGGGCTAATGAAAAACTGTTTTTT
few TRBJ1-1 . TRBV4-1 CASSQVVWDGNTEAFF TGCGCCAGCAGCCAAGTGGTATGGGACGGGAACACTGAAGCTTTCTTT
. TRBJ2-7 TRBD1 TRBV27 CASSFFGTGAYYEQYF TGTGCCAGCAGTTTTTTTGGAACAGGGGCCTACTACGAGCAGTACTTC
. TRBJ2-1 TRBD1 TRBV5-1 CASSTGQGAGNEQFF TGCGCCAGCAGCACTGGACAGGGGGCAGGCAATGAGCAGTTCTTC
. TRBJ1-2 TRBD1 TRBV27 CASSLDRGPASGYTF TGTGCCAGCAGTTTAGACAGGGGGCCTGCAAGTGGCTACACCTTC
. TRBJ2-1 . TRBV11-1 CASSLLRIESYNEQFF TGTGCCAGCAGCTTGCTTCGAATCGAGTCCTACAATGAGCAGTTCTTC
. TRBJ2-3 . TRBV5-8 CASSQWLFAGTDTQYF TGTGCCAGCAGCCAATGGCTCTTTGCCGGCACAGATACGCAGTATTTT
. TRBJ1-1 . TRBV5-1 CASSLALFTAAFF TGCGCCAGCAGCTTGGCCCTATTTACCGCGGCTTTCTTT
. TRBJ1-2 . TRBV7-2 CASSLAETGDNTF TGTGCCAGCAGCTTAGCGGAGACAGGAGACAACACCTTC
. TRBJ2-5 . TRBV30 CAWSDGGQETQYF TGTGCCTGGAGTGACGGGGGCCAAGAGACCCAGTACTTC
. TRBJ2-5 . TRBV5-4 CASSSRDKETQYF TGTGCCAGCAGCTCCCGGGACAAAGAGACCCAGTACTTC
. TRBJ1-1 . TRBV6-6 CASSYSGGANTEAFF TGTGCCAGCAGTTACTCAGGGGGGGCAAACACTGAAGCTTTCTTT
once TRBJ2-1 . TRBV18 CASSPRQAGSSYNEQFF TGTGCCAGCTCACCACGCCAGGCAGGCAGCTCCTACAATGAGCAGTTCTTC
. TRBJ2-1 . TRBV29-1 CSVDLPPEEQFF TGCAGCGTTGATCTCCCGCCTGAAGAGCAGTTCTTC
. TRBJ1-2 TRBD1 TRBV18 CASSPGQVEGYTF TGTGCCAGCTCACCGGGACAGGTGGAAGGCTACACCTTC
once TRBJ1-5 . TRBV7-8 CASSLVGSLGNQPQHF TGTGCCAGCAGCTTAGTGGGGTCTTTAGGCAATCAGCCCCAGCATTTT
. TRBJ2-1 . TRBV11-2 CASSLGSSFGYNEQFF TGTGCCAGCAGCTTAGGTAGTTCCTTCGGGTACAATGAGCAGTTCTTC
once TRBJ2-1 TRBD1 TRBV29-1 CSVEGTGGSRDEQFF TGCAGCGTCGAAGGAACAGGGGGCAGTAGGGATGAGCAGTTCTTC
. TRBJ1-5 TRBD1 TRBV19 CASRTDRGSNQPQHF TGTGCCAGTCGGACTGACAGGGGTAGCAATCAGCCCCAGCATTTT